This T cell receptor beta chain was sequenced for a study of blood T cell repertoires in COVID-19. This table comes from immunoSEQ multiplex PCR, and its TCRdb copy is limited to in-frame clones, with some not included. The sample consists of about 39,000 clones, about 89% of them appearing once. V lost 4 bases and J lost 10, with 11 bases in between. Looked up from germline, CDR1 is SGHVS and CDR2 is FQNEAQ. This CDR3 has 13 residues. This TCR was sampled from a man aged 45-60 years with active or convalescent COVID-19. The rearrangement links TRBV7-8 to TRBJ1-6, with D uncertain. The sequenced sample consisted of peripheral blood. Here the CDR3 DNA reads TGTGCCAGCAGCTCACAGCTGAACTCACCCCTCCACTTT. This gives the protein CASSSQLNSPLHF.